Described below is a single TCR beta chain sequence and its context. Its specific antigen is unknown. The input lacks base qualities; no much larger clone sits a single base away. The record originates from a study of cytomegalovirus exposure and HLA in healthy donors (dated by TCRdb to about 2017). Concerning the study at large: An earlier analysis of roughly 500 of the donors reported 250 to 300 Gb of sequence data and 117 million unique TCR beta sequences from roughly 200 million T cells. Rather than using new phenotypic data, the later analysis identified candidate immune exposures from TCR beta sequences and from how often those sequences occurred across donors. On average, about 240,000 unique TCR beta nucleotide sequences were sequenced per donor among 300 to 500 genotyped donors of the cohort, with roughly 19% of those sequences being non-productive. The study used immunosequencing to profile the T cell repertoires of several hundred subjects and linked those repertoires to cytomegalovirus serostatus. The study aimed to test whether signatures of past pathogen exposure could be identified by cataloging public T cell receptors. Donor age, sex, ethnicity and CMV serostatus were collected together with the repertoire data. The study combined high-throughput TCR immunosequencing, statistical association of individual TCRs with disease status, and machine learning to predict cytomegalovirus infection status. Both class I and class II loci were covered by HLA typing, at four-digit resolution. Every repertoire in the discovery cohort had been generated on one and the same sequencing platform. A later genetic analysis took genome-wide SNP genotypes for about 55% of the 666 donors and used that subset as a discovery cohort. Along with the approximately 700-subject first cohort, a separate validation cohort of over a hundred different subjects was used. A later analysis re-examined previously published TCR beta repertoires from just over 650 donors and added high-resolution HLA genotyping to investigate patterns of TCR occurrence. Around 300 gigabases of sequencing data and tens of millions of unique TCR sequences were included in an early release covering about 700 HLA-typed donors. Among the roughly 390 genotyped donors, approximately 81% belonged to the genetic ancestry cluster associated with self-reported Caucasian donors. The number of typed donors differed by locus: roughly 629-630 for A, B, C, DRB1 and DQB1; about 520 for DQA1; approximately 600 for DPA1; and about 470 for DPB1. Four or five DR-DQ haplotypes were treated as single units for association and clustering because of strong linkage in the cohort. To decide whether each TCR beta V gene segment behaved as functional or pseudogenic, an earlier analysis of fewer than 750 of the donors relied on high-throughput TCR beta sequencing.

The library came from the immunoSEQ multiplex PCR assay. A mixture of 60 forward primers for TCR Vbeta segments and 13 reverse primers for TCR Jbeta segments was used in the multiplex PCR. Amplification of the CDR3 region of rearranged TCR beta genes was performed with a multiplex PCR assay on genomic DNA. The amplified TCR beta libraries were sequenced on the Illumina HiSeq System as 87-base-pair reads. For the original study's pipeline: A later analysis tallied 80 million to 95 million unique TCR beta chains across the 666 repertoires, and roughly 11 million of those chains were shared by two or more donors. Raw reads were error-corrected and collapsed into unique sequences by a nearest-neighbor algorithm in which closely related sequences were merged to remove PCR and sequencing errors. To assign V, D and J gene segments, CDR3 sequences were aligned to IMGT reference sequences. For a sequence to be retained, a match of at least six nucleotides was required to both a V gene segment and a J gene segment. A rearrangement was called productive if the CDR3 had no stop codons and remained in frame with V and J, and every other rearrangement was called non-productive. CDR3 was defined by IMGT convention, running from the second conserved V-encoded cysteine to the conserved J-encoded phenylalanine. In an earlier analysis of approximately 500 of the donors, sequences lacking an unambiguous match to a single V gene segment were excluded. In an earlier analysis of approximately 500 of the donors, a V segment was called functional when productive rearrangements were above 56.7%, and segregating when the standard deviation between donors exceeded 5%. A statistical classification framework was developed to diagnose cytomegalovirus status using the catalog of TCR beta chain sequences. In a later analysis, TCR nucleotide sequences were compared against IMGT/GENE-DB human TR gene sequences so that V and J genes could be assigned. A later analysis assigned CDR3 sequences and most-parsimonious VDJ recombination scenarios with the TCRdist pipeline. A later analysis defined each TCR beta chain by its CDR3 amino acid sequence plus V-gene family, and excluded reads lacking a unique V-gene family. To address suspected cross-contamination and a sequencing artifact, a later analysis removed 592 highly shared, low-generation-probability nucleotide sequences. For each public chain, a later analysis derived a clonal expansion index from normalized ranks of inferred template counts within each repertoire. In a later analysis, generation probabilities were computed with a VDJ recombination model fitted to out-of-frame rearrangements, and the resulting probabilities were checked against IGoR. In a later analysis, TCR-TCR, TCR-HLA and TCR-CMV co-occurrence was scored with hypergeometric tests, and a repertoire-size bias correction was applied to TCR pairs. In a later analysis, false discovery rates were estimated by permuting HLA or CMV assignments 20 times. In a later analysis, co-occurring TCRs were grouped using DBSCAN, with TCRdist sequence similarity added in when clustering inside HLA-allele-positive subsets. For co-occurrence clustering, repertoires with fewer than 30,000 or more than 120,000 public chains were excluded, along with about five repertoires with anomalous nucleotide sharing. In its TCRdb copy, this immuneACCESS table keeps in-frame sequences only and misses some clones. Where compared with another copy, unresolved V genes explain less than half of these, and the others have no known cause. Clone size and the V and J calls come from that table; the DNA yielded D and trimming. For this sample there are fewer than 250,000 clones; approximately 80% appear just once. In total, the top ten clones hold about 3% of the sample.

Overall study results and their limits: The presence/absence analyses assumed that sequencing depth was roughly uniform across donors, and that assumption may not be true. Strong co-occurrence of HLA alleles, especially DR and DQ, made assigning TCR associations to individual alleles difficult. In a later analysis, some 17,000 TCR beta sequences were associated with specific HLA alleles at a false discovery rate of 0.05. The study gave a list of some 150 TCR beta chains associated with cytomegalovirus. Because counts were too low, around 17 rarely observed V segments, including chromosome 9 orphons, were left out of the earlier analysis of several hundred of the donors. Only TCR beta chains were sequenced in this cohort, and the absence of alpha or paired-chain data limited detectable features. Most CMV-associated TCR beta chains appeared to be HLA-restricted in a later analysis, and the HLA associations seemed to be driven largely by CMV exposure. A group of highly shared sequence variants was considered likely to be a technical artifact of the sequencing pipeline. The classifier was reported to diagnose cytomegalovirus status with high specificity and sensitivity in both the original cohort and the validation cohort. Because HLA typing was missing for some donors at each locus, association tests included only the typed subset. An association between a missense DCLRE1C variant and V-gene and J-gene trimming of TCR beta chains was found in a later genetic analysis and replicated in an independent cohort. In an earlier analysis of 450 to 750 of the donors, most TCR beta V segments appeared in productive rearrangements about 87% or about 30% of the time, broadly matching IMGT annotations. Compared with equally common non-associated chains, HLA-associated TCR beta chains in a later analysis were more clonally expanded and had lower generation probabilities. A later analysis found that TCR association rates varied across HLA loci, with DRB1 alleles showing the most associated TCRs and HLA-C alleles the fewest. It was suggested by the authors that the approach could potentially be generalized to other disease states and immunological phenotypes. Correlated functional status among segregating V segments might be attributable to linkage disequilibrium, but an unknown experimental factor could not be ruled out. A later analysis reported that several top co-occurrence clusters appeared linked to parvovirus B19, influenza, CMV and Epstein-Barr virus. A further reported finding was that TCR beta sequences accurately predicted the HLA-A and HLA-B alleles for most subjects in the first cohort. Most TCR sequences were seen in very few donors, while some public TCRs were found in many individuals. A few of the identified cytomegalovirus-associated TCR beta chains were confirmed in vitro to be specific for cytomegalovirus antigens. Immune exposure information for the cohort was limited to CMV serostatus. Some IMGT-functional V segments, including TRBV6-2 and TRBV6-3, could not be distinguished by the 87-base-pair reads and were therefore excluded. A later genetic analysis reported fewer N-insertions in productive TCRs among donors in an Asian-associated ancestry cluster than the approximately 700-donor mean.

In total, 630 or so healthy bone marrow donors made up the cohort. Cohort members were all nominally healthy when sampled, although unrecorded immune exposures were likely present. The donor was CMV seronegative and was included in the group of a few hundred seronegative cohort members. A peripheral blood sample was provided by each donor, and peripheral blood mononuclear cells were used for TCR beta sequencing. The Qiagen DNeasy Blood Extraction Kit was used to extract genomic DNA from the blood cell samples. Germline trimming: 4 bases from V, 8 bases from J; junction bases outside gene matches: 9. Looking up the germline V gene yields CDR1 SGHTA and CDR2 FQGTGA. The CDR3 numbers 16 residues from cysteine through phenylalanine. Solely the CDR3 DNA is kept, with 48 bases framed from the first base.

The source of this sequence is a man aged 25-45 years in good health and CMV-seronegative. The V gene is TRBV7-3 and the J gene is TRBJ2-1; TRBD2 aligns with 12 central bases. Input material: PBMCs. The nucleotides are TGTGCCAGCAGCTCGCCTAGCGGGGGGGCCGGGGATGAGCAGTTCTTC. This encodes CASSSPSGGAGDEQFF.